The rows below give T cell receptor beta chains drawn from one sample of a study of vaccination and CD4 T cells after COVID-19. These TCRs are of unknown antigen specificity. TCRdb processed the PCR reads anew with MiXCR; each CDR3 protein has one entry. The sample carries some 14,000 distinct CDR3 sequences, approximately 71% recorded once. The sequencing input was CD4+ T cells from blood, cultured in vitro. Receptor source: a human donor who had recovered from COVID-19. CDR3s include the opening cysteine and the closing phenylalanine or tryptophan. A D gene is named only where the DNA matches it firmly. The listing skips clone size in some rows; elsewhere it reads once, few, many or a size class.

j_call clone_size d_call v_call cdr3_nt cdr3_aa
TRBJ1-5 few . TRBV20-1 TGCAGTGCTAGAGGGCGACAGGACCAGCCCCAGCATTTT CSARGRQDQPQHF
TRBJ2-6 . . TRBV6-2/TRBV6-3 TGTGCCAGCAGTGACCCTGGGGCTGGGGCCAACGTCCTGACTTTC CASSDPGAGANVLTF
TRBJ2-3 . . TRBV6-5 TGTGCCAGCAGTTACCGGATCACAGATACGCAGTATTTT CASSYRITDTQYF
TRBJ1-1 . . TRBV19 TGTGCCAGTAGATCAGAAGCGAACACTGAAGCTTTCTTT CASRSEANTEAFF
TRBJ2-5 . TRBD2 TRBV30 TGTGCCTGGAGCCCGCTCACGCGGGCTAGCGGATGGGGAGAGACCCAGTACTTC CAWSPLTRASGWGETQYF
TRBJ2-1 . TRBD2 TRBV20-1 TGCAGTGCCCGGACTAGCGGGAGCTCCTACAATGAGCAGTTCTTC CSARTSGSSYNEQFF
TRBJ2-3 . . TRBV6-5 TGTGCCAGCAGTTACAACTGGGAGTCAGATACGCAGTATTTT CASSYNWESDTQYF
TRBJ1-6 . . TRBV18 TGTGCCAGCTCACACGGAGGAAATTCACCCCTCCACTTT CASSHGGNSPLHF
TRBJ1-1 . TRBD1 TRBV19 TGTGCCAGTACCCCGAGACCGTACAGGGGGCCCATACCTGGTGGCACTGAAGCTTTCTTT CASTPRPYRGPIPGGTEAFF
TRBJ2-7 . . TRBV20-1 TGCAGTGCTAGAGGGGGGGACCGGAGCTCCTACGAGCAGTACTTC CSARGGDRSSYEQYF
TRBJ1-4 . . TRBV20-1 TGCAGTGCTCCCCATGTCCAACGACGGGAAAAACTGTTTTTT CSAPHVQRREKLFF
TRBJ1-4 . TRBD1 TRBV7-2 TGTGCCAGCTCAGAATTACAGGGGGCTAATGAAAAACTGTTTTTT CASSELQGANEKLFF
TRBJ1-1 . . TRBV20-1 TGCAGTGCTAGACAGGGGCGAGAGACCACTGAAGCTTTCTTT CSARQGRETTEAFF
TRBJ1-1 . TRBD1 TRBV19 TGTGCCAGTAAAGAACAGGGGCACACTGAAGCTTTCTTT CASKEQGHTEAFF
TRBJ2-2 once . TRBV5-6 TGTGCCAGCAGCTTGATCGTGAACACCGGGGAGCTGTTTTTT CASSLIVNTGELFF
TRBJ1-6 few TRBD1 TRBV20-1 TGCAGTGCGAGTGAACGACAGGGGAGCTTCTATAATTCACCCCTCCACTTT CSASERQGSFYNSPLHF
TRBJ1-5 . . TRBV24-1 TGTGCCGCGCATAACTTTTTTATGGGGGACAAATGGGATCAGCCCCAGCATTTT CAAHNFFMGDKWDQPQHF
TRBJ1-2 . TRBD1 TRBV24-1 TGTGCCACCAGTGATACCAAGACAGGGGACTATGGCTACACCTTC CATSDTKTGDYGYTF
TRBJ2-7 few . TRBV6-2/TRBV6-3 TGTGCCAGCAGTTACGGTCAGTGGAAAACCTACGAGCAGTACTTC CASSYGQWKTYEQYF
TRBJ1-2 . . TRBV7-6 TGTGCCAGCAGCTTAGGGGGTAGGAACTATGGCTACACCTTC CASSLGGRNYGYTF
TRBJ1-2 . . TRBV30 TGTGCCTGGTATGGAGGCAGGGCCCCCAAGGCGAACTATGGCTACACCTTC CAWYGGRAPKANYGYTF
TRBJ2-1 once TRBD2 TRBV24-1 TGTGCCACCAGCCAAGCGGGGACCTACAATGAGCAGTTCTTC CATSQAGTYNEQFF
TRBJ2-7 large TRBD2 TRBV20-1 TGCAGTGCTGATAGCGGGAGGCCCTCCTACGAGCAGTACTTC CSADSGRPSYEQYF
TRBJ2-2 few . TRBV19 TGTGCCAGTAGTATACCGAGGGGGAGGAACACCGGGGAGCTGTTTTTT CASSIPRGRNTGELFF
TRBJ1-1 . . TRBV7-2 TGTGCCAGCAGCTTATCCCCCCCGGGAGTGAACACTGAAGCTTTCTTT CASSLSPPGVNTEAFF
TRBJ1-2 . TRBD1 TRBV19 TGTGCCAGTAGTACCCCGACAGGGGGTGTCTATGGCTACACCTTC CASSTPTGGVYGYTF
TRBJ1-4 . . TRBV28 TGTGCCAGCAGTTTCGACGGTGCAACTAATGAAAAACTGTTTTTT CASSFDGATNEKLFF
TRBJ1-3 . . TRBV20-1 TGCAGTGCTAGAGGAAACACCATATATTTT CSARGNTIYF
TRBJ1-2 . . TRBV7-2 TGTGCCAGCCTCCCATCGGGGGATTCTAACTATGGCTACACCTTC CASLPSGDSNYGYTF
TRBJ1-2 . . TRBV24-1 TGTGCCACCAGTGAGGGGGAGGGCAGGGCCCCGCCTGGCTACACCTTC CATSEGEGRAPPGYTF
TRBJ2-7 few TRBD2 TRBV7-2 TGTGCCAGCAGCCTCCCCCGGACTAGCGGGCGCAGCTCCTACGAGCAGTACTTC CASSLPRTSGRSSYEQYF
TRBJ1-1 . . TRBV20-1 TGCAGTGCCGTACAGAGGAACACTGAAGCTTTCTTT CSAVQRNTEAFF
TRBJ2-5 . . TRBV2 TGTGCCAGCAGCGAATCCCTCTTTGGGGGCTATACGGAGACCCAGTACTTC CASSESLFGGYTETQYF
TRBJ1-6 few . TRBV6-2/TRBV6-3 TGTGCCAGCAGGTGGGGGGCGTGGACACCCCTCCACTTT CASRWGAWTPLHF
TRBJ2-3 . . TRBV20-1 TGCAGTGCTAGACGGGGAACAGATACGCAGTATTTT CSARRGTDTQYF
TRBJ2-1 once . TRBV4-1 TGCGCCAGCAGCCCAAGGATAGCCCAGGAGCAGTTCTTC CASSPRIAQEQFF
TRBJ1-2 . TRBD1 TRBV2 TGTGCCAGCAGTGAATATAGGACAGGGACGGATGGCTACACCTTC CASSEYRTGTDGYTF
TRBJ1-1 . TRBD1 TRBV20-1 TGCAGTGCTTACAGGGGGCTGGGAACTGAAGCTTTCTTT CSAYRGLGTEAFF
TRBJ1-2 . TRBD1 TRBV6-5 TGTGCCAGCAGTTATTACACAGGGGGCCGTGGCTATGGCTACACCTTC CASSYYTGGRGYGYTF
TRBJ2-7 . . TRBV7-8 TGTGCCAGCAGCTTTCGGACAGCATCCTACGAGCAGTACTTC CASSFRTASYEQYF
TRBJ2-7 . . TRBV7-2 TGTGCCAGCAGCTTAATCCGGAGCTCCTACGAGCAGTACTTC CASSLIRSSYEQYF
TRBJ2-5 large TRBD2 TRBV2 TGTGCCACCGGGACTAGCGGGAGGCGGGGGACCCAGTACTTC CATGTSGRRGTQYF
TRBJ1-3 . TRBD1 TRBV20-1 TGCAGTGCTAGAGATCGACCGGACAGGGGAGCTGGAAACACCATATATTTT CSARDRPDRGAGNTIYF
TRBJ1-2 . . TRBV27 TGTGCCAGCAGTAGAAGGACAGAAGATGGCTACACCTTC CASSRRTEDGYTF
TRBJ1-1 . . TRBV10-1 TGCGCCAGCAGTAGGAGTATCGGGCAGGGTTTTAGTCAGAACACTGAAGCTTTCTTT CASSRSIGQGFSQNTEAFF